Sequencing of this T cell receptor beta chain was carried out in a study of T cells in Graves' hyperthyroidism and ophthalmopathy. Study findings and constraints: Ophthalmopathy was identified by the model a median approximately 6.4 months ahead of onset. Appearing also in blood were most of the thyroid clonotypes expanded above 0.001.

Amplification of TCR beta CDR3 regions was performed using RNA transcripts as template. Primed by the HTBI set, a first-round RT-PCR was run on the TCR CDR3. TCRdb reprocessed the multiplex PCR reads with MiXCR, giving one entry per CDR3 protein. The sample lists a few hundred thousand distinct CDR3 sequences, under 20% occurring once. This clonotype has more than one count but fewer than ten. Its specificity is not known. The germline CDR1 and CDR2 sequences are LNHDA and SQIVND (reference sequence). The junction had 4 bases not matched to a gene; V was cut back by 5 bases and J by 2 bases. The length of the CDR3 is 17 residues. Those patients with uncontrolled infection, other autoimmune disease, pregnancy or lactation were excluded. For the diagnoses, clinical symptoms, serum thyroxine and TRAb, thyroid ultrasound and orbital computed tomography were used.

This TCR derives from a man between 18 and 35 years old with Graves' ophthalmopathy. Sequencing was done on a sample of blood. This sequence joins TRBV19 and TRBJ2-2, with TRBD2 matching over 14 bases. CDR3 DNA sequence: TGTGCCAGTAGTTACGGACTAGCGGGGGGTAACACCGGGGAGCTGTTTTTT. Encoded protein: CASSYGLAGGNTGELFF. Supplemented by reference TRBV19 and TRBJ2-2, the full variable domain reads DGGITQSPKYLFRKEGQNVTLSCEQNLNHDAMYWYRQDPGQGLRLIYYSQIVNDFQKGDIAEGYSVSREKKESFPLTVTSAQKNPTAFYLCASSYGLAGGNTGELFFGEGSRLTVL.